Each of the 17 T cell receptor beta chains below was sequenced from the same sample in a study of spatial heterogeneity in lung cancer. TCRdb independently ran MiXCR on the 5' RACE reads; one entry per CDR3 protein. The sample lists 10,000 to 11,000 distinct CDR3 sequences; around 6% were seen once. Time point: sample taken at primary tumor resection. The sample here was PBMCs, taken at surgery. These receptors were obtained from a male donor with early-stage non-small cell lung cancer.

This clonotype came up a few times. The chain couples TRBV20-1 to TRBJ2-2; 10 bases are shared with TRBD2. This CDR3 is built from 15 residues. After removal of 3 bases from V and 7 bases from J, the junction contained 8 bases not matched to a gene. Germline assignment: CDR1 DFQATT and CDR2 SNEGSKA (reference sequence). The CDR3 DNA follows: TGCAGTGCTAGGACGAGCGGGGGGGCCGTCGGGGAGCTGTTTTTT. Translating gives CSARTSGGAVGELFF.

This clonotype was found many times. V and J are TRBV28 and TRBJ1-1; D is perhaps TRBD1 (5 bases). Germline V gene lookup returns CDR1 MDHEN and CDR2 SYDVKM. The CDR3 extends over 14 amino acids. The V end lost 7 bases, the J end lost 1 base, and 13 bases lay between the germline ends. The DNA of the CDR3 is TGTGCCAGCATCTCCCCGGGGGGGAACACTGAAGCTTTCTTT. Its protein product is CASISPGGNTEAFF.

Many counts were recorded for this clonotype. This sequence joins TRBV18 and TRBJ2-7; 13 bases are a match to TRBD2. V dropped 4 bases and J dropped 0; count of bases not matched to a gene: 6. Germline V gives CDR1 KGHSH, CDR2 LQKENI. The CDR3 extends over 17 amino acids. The CDR3 protein is CASSRGTSGESSYEQYF. The CDR3, as DNA: TGTGCCAGCTCACGTGGGACTAGCGGGGAGAGCTCCTACGAGCAGTACTTC.

This clonotype was observed at least ten times. The chain carries TRBV24-1 and TRBJ2-1, with TRBD2 matching over 8 bases. With 4 bases clipped from V and 0 bases from J, the junction kept 4 bases outside the gene matches. The V gene's germline CDR1 is KGHDR and CDR2 SFDVKD. The CDR3 runs to 16 residues. The CDR3, as DNA: TGTGCCACCAGTGACACCGGGACTAGCTCCTACAATGAGCAGTTCTTC. Amino acids: CATSDTGTSSYNEQFF.

This clonotype was found many times. The chain carries TRBV27 and TRBJ1-1; TRBD1 might be the D (5 bases). CDR1 is MNHEY, CDR2 SMNVEV, per germline (reference sequence). This CDR3 has 14 amino acids. With 6 bases removed from V and 0 bases from J, the gap between germline ends came to 11 bases. The CDR3 bases are TGTGCCAGCAGCCGACAGCCGTTGAACACTGAAGCTTTCTTT. This translates into CASSRQPLNTEAFF.

This clonotype was observed many times. This chain connects TRBV4-2 to TRBJ2-7; 8 bases agree with TRBD1. V lost 4 bases to trimming and J lost 2 bases; unmatched junction nucleotides: 10. Germline V gene lookup returns CDR1 LGHNA and CDR2 YNFKEQ. The CDR3 is made up of 16 amino acids. The CDR3 DNA follows: TGTGCCAGCAGCCGCATGGGGGCAGGGGGCACCTACGAGCAGTACTTC. This gives the protein CASSRMGAGGTYEQYF.

CDR3 loop: CASSPRTGPAGELFF. The CDR3 nucleotides are TGTGCCAGCAGCCCGCGGACAGGGCCGGCCGGGGAGCTGTTTTTT. The chain combines TRBV7-9 with TRBJ2-2; 8 bases agree with TRBD1. The CDR3 extends over 15 amino acids. Germline values: CDR1 SEHNR, CDR2 FQNEAQ (reference sequence). V lost 5 bases to trimming and J lost 6 bases; unmatched junction nucleotides: 8.

The gene calls are TRBV7-9 and TRBJ1-3, with D tentatively TRBD1 (5 bases). Trimming removed 5 bases at V and 0 bases at J, with 11 bases between. This CDR3 has 15 residues. Germline V CDR1 and CDR2: SEHNR, FQNEAQ (reference sequence). As DNA, the CDR3 is TGTGCCAGCAGCCCCCGGGGCCTCTCTGGAAACACCATATATTTT. Encoded protein: CASSPRGLSGNTIYF.

The V gene is TRBV2, the J gene TRBJ2-1; D might be TRBD2 (6 bases). CDR3 size: 14 residues. V dropped 6 bases and J dropped 5 bases, with 14 bases sitting between them. The germline CDR1 and CDR2 sequences are SNHLY and FYNNEI. This CDR3 reads CASSRLDAHNEQFF. CDR3 sequence (DNA): TGTGCCAGCAGCCGACTAGATGCCCACAATGAGCAGTTCTTC.

The sample holds many counts of this clonotype. The CDR3 DNA reads TGTGCCAGCAGTTTAGGGGACAGGAGGTACTATGGCTACACCTTC. Its translation: CASSLGDRRYYGYTF. The V gene is TRBV28, the J gene TRBJ1-2; TRBD1 matches 8 bases. The V gene's germline CDR1 is MDHEN and CDR2 SYDVKM. The J segment lost 3 bases and the V segment lost 2 bases, leaving 5 bases of the junction unmatched. The CDR3 is made up of 15 amino acids.

Judged by abundance, this clonotype is medium-sized. This CDR3 reads CASSLGLAGAYNEQFF. The CDR3 DNA sequence: TGTGCCAGCAGTTTAGGGCTAGCGGGAGCCTACAATGAGCAGTTCTTC. The chain employs TRBV28 and TRBJ2-1; 10 bases are shared with TRBD2. The germline V gene has CDR1 MDHEN and CDR2 SYDVKM. The J segment lost 2 bases and the V segment lost 2 bases, leaving 3 bases of the junction unmatched. CDR3 length: 16 residues.

This clonotype was observed many times. The chain carries TRBV30 and TRBJ1-5; D remains ambiguous. The V end was cut by 2 bases, the J end by 4 bases, with 9 bases between. CDR1 GTSNPN and CDR2 SVGIG come from the germline V gene (reference sequence). The CDR3 has 13 amino acids. DNA of the CDR3: TGTGCCTGGAGTTATGGGAAGAATCAGCCCCAGCATTTT. Amino acid sequence: CAWSYGKNQPQHF. The whole variable domain, remainder taken from reference TRBV30 and TRBJ1-5, is SQTIHQWPATLVQPVGSPLSLECTVEGTSNPNLYWYRQAAGRGLQLLFYSVGIGQISSEVPQNLSASRPQDRQFILSSKKLLLSDSGFYLCAWSYGKNQPQHFGDGTRLSIL.

This rearrangement joins TRBV7-4 to TRBJ1-6, with D tentatively TRBD1 (5 bases). There are 17 residues in the CDR3. Germline CDR1 is SGHVT and CDR2 is SQSDAQ. Trimming took 4 bases from V and 7 from J, leaving 20 bases between them. The CDR3 spells CASSSIPGHALNSPLHF. CDR3 nucleotide sequence: TGTGCCAGCAGCTCTATCCCCGGACACGCGTTGAATTCACCCCTCCACTTT. Using reference TRBV7-4 and TRBJ1-6 for the parts outside the CDR3, the full variable domain is GAGVSQSPRYKVAKRGRDVALRCDSISGHVTLYWYRQTLGQGSEVLTYSQSDAQRDKSGRPSGRFSAERPERSVSTLKIQRTEQGDSAVYLCASSSIPGHALNSPLHFGNGTRLTVT.

This clonotype was detected many times. V is TRBV7-2 and J is TRBJ2-1; 7 positions agree with TRBD2. CDR1 is SGHTA, CDR2 FQGNSA, per germline. Losses at the gene ends were 5 bases for V and 0 bases for J; bases not matched to a gene: 7. CDR3 length: 16 amino acids. The CDR3 here is CASSPAGAFSYNEQFF. CDR3 coding DNA: TGTGCCAGCAGCCCTGCGGGAGCCTTCTCCTACAATGAGCAGTTCTTC.

This clonotype was seen at least ten times. CDR3 sequence reads: CASSEGWNSPLHF. In DNA, the CDR3 is TGTGCCAGCAGTGAGGGGTGGAATTCACCCCTCCACTTT. J is TRBJ1-6 and V is TRBV25-1; D unclear. Trimming cost V 3 bases and J 7 bases, with 7 bases left between them. Germline lookup yields CDR1 MGHDK and CDR2 SYGVNS. This CDR3 is 13 amino acids long.

The V call is TRBV11-1, the J call TRBJ2-5; 10 bases match TRBD2. The CDR3 runs to 15 residues. Germline V CDR1 and CDR2: SGHAT, FQDESV (reference sequence). Trimming took 5 bases from V and 12 from J; bases not matched to a gene: 15. CDR3 region: CASSRRLAGYQGKYF. The CDR3 nucleotides read TGTGCCAGCAGCCGGAGACTAGCGGGCTACCAGGGAAAGTACTTC.

The J gene is TRBJ1-1, the V gene TRBV24-1; D is ambiguous. The CDR3 runs 17 residues. Germline loops: CDR1 KGHDR, CDR2 SFDVKD. With 1 base removed from V and 0 bases from J, the gap between germline ends came to 14 bases. The CDR3: CATSDLPHPGMNTEAFF. CDR3 in DNA: TGTGCCACCAGTGATTTACCCCACCCGGGGATGAACACTGAAGCTTTCTTT.